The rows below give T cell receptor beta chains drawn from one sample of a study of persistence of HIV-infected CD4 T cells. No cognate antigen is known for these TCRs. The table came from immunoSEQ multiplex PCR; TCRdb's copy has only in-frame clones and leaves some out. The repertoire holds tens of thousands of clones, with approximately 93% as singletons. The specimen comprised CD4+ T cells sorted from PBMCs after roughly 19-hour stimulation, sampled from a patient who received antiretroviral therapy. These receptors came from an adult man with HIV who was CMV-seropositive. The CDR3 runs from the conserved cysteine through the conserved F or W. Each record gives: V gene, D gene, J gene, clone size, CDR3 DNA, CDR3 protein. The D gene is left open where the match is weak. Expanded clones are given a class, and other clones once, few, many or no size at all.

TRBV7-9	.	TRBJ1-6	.	TGTGCCAGCGGTTCCGTTCGGGGACCGAGTAATTCACCCCTCCACTTT	CASGSVRGPSNSPLHF
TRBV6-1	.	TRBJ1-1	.	TGTGCCAGCAGTGAAGCTACTGCTGAAGCTTTCTTT	CASSEATAEAFF
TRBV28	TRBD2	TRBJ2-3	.	TGTGCCAGCAGTTTATTGGGGACTAGCGGGGACACAGATACGCAGTATTTT	CASSLLGTSGDTDTQYF
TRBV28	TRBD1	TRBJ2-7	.	TGTGCCAGCAGTTTAGGGGACAGGGCTATTATCCACGAGCAGTACTTC	CASSLGDRAIIHEQYF
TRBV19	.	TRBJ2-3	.	TGTGCCACCTCAGTTAGCACAGATACGCAGTATTTT	CATSVSTDTQYF
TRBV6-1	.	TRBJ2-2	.	TGTGCCAGCAGTCCCCGGGTAGCGCGCACCGGGGAGCTGTTTTTT	CASSPRVARTGELFF
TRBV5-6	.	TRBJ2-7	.	TGTGCCAGCAGCTCCTTCTCCTACGAGCAGTACTTC	CASSSFSYEQYF
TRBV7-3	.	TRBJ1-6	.	TGTGCCAGCAGCTTAACGTCCAATATAAATTCACCCCTCCACTTT	CASSLTSNINSPLHF
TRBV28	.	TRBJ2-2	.	TGTGCCATCCAGTATGCAGGAGGAAACGGGGGGGAGCTGTTTTTT	CAIQYAGGNGGELFF
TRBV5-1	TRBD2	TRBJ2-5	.	TGCGCCAGCAGTATTGGCCCCCGACTAGCGGGGGGGTGGGAGACCCAGTACTTC	CASSIGPRLAGGWETQYF
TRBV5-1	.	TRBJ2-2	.	TGCGCCAGTAATAAAGGACAAAACACCGGGGAGCTGTTTTTT	CASNKGQNTGELFF
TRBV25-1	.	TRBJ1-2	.	TGTGCCAGCAGTACCCACTTCGGGGTCGGGTCCGGCGGCTACACCTTC	CASSTHFGVGSGGYTF
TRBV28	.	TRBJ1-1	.	TGTGCCAGCAGTTTGCCGCAGTTGAGGGAAGCTTTCTTT	CASSLPQLREAFF
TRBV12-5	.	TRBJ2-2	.	TGTGCTAGTATAAGGGGCTCGAGCACCGGGGAGCTGTTTTTT	CASIRGSSTGELFF
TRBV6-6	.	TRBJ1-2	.	TGTGCCAGCACTAGTCAGGTAGTTGGCTACACCTTC	CASTSQVVGYTF
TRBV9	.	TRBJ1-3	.	TGTGCCAGCAGCGTAGCTCGGGATACTGGAAACACCATATATTTT	CASSVARDTGNTIYF
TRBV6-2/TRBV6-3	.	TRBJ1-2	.	TGTGCCAGCAGTAACCCGGGCTATGGCTACACCTTC	CASSNPGYGYTF
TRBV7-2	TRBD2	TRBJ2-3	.	TGTGCCAGCAGCACCGGCAGGACTAGTCTCACAGATACGCAGTATTTT	CASSTGRTSLTDTQYF
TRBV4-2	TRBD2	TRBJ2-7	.	TGTGCCAGCAGCCAAGGCCTGGCGGGGGGGCACCGGTACGAGCAGTACTTC	CASSQGLAGGHRYEQYF
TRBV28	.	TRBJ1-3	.	TGTGCCAGCAGTGACGGAAACACCATATATTTT	CASSDGNTIYF
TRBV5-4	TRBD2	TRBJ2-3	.	TGTGCCAGCAGCTTGGCCAGTAGCGGGGGAAGGAATACGCAGTATTTT	CASSLASSGGRNTQYF
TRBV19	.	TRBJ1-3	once	TGTGCCAGTAGTTCCACAGGGTACGGCTTTGGAAACACCATATATTTT	CASSSTGYGFGNTIYF
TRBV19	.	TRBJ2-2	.	TGTGCCAGTAGGCTCGGGGTTCCGAACACCGGGGAGCTGTTTTTT	CASRLGVPNTGELFF
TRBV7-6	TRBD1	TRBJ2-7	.	TGTGCCAGCAGGGCTACAGGGGGTTCCTACGAGCAGTACTTC	CASRATGGSYEQYF
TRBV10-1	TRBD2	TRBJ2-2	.	TGCGCCAGCAGTGAGTTTGGGGGGGACACCGGGGAGCTGTTTTTT	CASSEFGGDTGELFF
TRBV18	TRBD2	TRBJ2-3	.	TGTGCCAGCTCACCGACGCCTAGCGGGGGCACAGATACGCAGTATTTT	CASSPTPSGGTDTQYF
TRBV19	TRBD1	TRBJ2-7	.	TGTGCCAGTAGTGCAAGGACAGGGCCAATCTACGAGCAGTACTTC	CASSARTGPIYEQYF
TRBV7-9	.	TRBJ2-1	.	TGTGCCAGCAGCTCCACACAATCCGGGACCCTTAAGGCGAATGAGCAGTTCTTC	CASSSTQSGTLKANEQFF
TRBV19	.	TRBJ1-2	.	TGTGCCAGTAGTATTAGACAGGATCATAACTATGGCTACACCTTC	CASSIRQDHNYGYTF
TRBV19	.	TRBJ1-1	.	TGTGCCAGTAGTGCCGGGCCGGGGCAGAACACTGAAGCTTTCTTT	CASSAGPGQNTEAFF
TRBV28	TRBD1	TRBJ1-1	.	TGTGCCAGCAGCCGAGGGGGCGGGCCCTTCCCCGAAGCTTTCTTT	CASSRGGGPFPEAFF
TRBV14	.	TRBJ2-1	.	TGTGCCAGCAGCCAACTCGGCTACAATGAGCAGTTCTTC	CASSQLGYNEQFF
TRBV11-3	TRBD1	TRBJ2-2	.	TGTGCCAGCAGCGCACCCGGGACAGGGGGTGTGACCGGGGAGCTGTTTTTT	CASSAPGTGGVTGELFF
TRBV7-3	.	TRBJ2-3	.	TGTGCCAGCAGCTTACTAAACCAAAAAACAGATACGCAGTATTTT	CASSLLNQKTDTQYF
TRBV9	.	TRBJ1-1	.	TGTGCCATCCACAGGGAGGGCACTGAAGCTTTCTTT	CAIHREGTEAFF
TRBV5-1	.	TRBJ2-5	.	TGCGCCAGCAGACCGACGTCGGGTACCCAGTACTTC	CASRPTSGTQYF
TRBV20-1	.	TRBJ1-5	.	TGCAGTGCTAGTGGGGGTTATGCCAATCAGCCCCAGCATTTT	CSASGGYANQPQHF
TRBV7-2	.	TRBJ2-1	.	TGTGCCAGCAGCGACTACAATGAGCAGTTCTTC	CASSDYNEQFF
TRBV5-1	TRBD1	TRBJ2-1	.	TGCGCCAGCAGCTCCCTTAAACAGGGGTCAAATCACAATGAGCAGTTCTTC	CASSSLKQGSNHNEQFF
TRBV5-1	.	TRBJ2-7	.	TGCGCCAGCAGCGCCCGGGACACCGGCGCGGGAGAGCAGTACTTC	CASSARDTGAGEQYF
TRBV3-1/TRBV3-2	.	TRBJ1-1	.	TGTGCCAGCAGCCACGGTCCGGAAGCTTTCTTT	CASSHGPEAFF
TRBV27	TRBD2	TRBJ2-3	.	TGTGCCAGCAGCCCTGGGAGCGGGGGGCGGACAGATACGCAGTATTTT	CASSPGSGGRTDTQYF
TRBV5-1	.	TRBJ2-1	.	TGCGCCAGCAGCCCGAACACAGGTCCGCAGAACAATGAGCAGTTCTTC	CASSPNTGPQNNEQFF
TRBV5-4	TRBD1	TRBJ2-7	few	TGTGCCAGCAGCCGGACAGGGTACGAGCAGTACTTC	CASSRTGYEQYF
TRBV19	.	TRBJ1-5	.	TGTGCCAGTAGTCTCAGGGATAGCAATCAGCCCCAGCATTTT	CASSLRDSNQPQHF
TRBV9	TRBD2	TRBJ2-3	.	TGTGCCAGCAGCGCCCACGGGGGGGGGATAGATACGCAGTATTTT	CASSAHGGGIDTQYF
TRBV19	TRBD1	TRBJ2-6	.	TGTGCCAGTAGTAGAGACAGGGCTGGGGCCAACGTCCTGACTTTC	CASSRDRAGANVLTF
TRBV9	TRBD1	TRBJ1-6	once	TGTGCCAGCAGCTTCGGGACAGGTAGGGGGATAGACTCACCCCTCCACTTT	CASSFGTGRGIDSPLHF
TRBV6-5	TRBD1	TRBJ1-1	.	TGTGCCAGCAGCCCCGAGACAGGGAGGATTAAAGCTTTCTTT	CASSPETGRIKAFF
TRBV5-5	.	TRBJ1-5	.	TGTGCCAGCAGCTTGGGTCGGGGGGCGGGGATTCAGCCCCAGCATTTT	CASSLGRGAGIQPQHF
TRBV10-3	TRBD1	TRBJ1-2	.	TGTGCCATCAGGACGGACAGGCCAGACTATGGCTACACCTTC	CAIRTDRPDYGYTF